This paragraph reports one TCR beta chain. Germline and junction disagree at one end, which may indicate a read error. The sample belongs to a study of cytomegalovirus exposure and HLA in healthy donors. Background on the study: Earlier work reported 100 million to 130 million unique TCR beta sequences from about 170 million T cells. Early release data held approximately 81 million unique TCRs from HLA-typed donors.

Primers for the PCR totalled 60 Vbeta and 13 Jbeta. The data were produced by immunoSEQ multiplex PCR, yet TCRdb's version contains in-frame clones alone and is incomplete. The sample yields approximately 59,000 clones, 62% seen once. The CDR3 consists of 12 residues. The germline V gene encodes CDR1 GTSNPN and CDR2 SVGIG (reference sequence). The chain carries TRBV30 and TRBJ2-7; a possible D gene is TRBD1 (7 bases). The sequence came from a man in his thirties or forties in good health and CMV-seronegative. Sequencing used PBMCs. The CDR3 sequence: CAWSPGQARGVF. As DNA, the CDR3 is TGTGCCTGGAGTCCCGGACAGGCGCGGGGTGTTTTC.